These 30 T cell receptor beta chains were sequenced from one sample in a study of T cell changes during pregnancy in multiple sclerosis. The repertoire was sequenced with immunoSEQ multiplex PCR; TCRdb's copy has only in-frame clones and lacks some. The data hold about 120,000 clones, with approximately 93% observed a single time. The source material was peripheral blood, sampled before pregnancy. The receptors derive from a female donor with multiple sclerosis, enrolled in a pregnancy study.

V usage is TRBV7-6 and J usage is TRBJ1-6; tentatively, D is TRBD1 (6 bases). Trimming took off 5 bases at V and 9 bases at J, with 17 bases between the two ends. The CDR3 spans 15 residues. Germline V gene sequence: CDR1 SGHVS, CDR2 FNYEAQ. The CDR3 spells CASSRGQGIGSPLHF. In DNA, the CDR3 is TGTGCCAGCAGCCGCGGGCAGGGGATCGGTTCACCCCTCCACTTT.

This chain links TRBV19 with TRBJ2-7; 9 bases are a match to TRBD1. CDR3 length: 15 residues. With V trimmed by 5 bases and J by 2 bases, 7 bases remained unmatched. Germline lookup yields CDR1 LNHDA and CDR2 SQIVND (reference sequence). CDR3 sequence (DNA): TGTGCCAGTAGTTCCCGGGACAGGGATACCTACGAGCAGTACTTC. This gives the protein CASSSRDRDTYEQYF. Combining the CDR3 with reference TRBV19 and TRBJ2-7 gives the whole variable domain DGGITQSPKYLFRKEGQNVTLSCEQNLNHDAMYWYRQDPGQGLRLIYYSQIVNDFQKGDIAEGYSVSREKKESFPLTVTSAQKNPTAFYLCASSSRDRDTYEQYFGPGTRLTVT.

This rearrangement joins TRBV6-5 to TRBJ2-4, with TRBD1 as a possible D gene (6 bases). The CDR3 contains 14 residues. The germline V gene encodes CDR1 MNHEY and CDR2 SVGAGI. V lost 5 bases and J lost 0, with 8 bases in between. CDR3 sequence: CASSPGEAKNIQYF. DNA of the CDR3: TGTGCCAGCAGTCCAGGGGAAGCCAAAAACATTCAGTACTTC.

The chain couples TRBV6-5 to TRBJ2-3; 7 bases map to TRBD2. V lost 7 bases and J lost 0; bases outside the gene matches: 7. Germline values: CDR1 MNHEY, CDR2 SVGAGI. The CDR3 consists of 15 residues. The CDR3 region has the DNA TGTGCCAGCACTACCACTAGCGCTAGCACAGATACGCAGTATTTT. This gives the protein CASTTTSASTDTQYF.

The gene calls are TRBV5-6 and TRBJ1-1; the D gene is possibly TRBD1 (6 bases). The CDR3 has 14 amino acids. Germline loops: CDR1 SGHDT, CDR2 YYEEEE. With 2 bases removed from V and 1 base from J, the gap between germline ends came to 9 bases. CDR3 residues: CASSLGGRNTEAFF. The CDR3 bases are TGTGCCAGCAGCTTAGGGGGACGGAACACTGAAGCTTTCTTT.

V gene TRBV11-3 combines with J gene TRBJ2-1; 8 positions agree with TRBD2. CDR1 and CDR2 from the germline V gene are SGHNT and YENEEA. The CDR3 runs 13 residues. V trimming: 5 bases; J trimming: 6 bases; junction bases outside the gene matches: 3. The DNA of the CDR3 is TGTGCCAGCAGCGGGACTAGAGGCAATGAGCAGTTCTTC. This encodes CASSGTRGNEQFF.

This chain uses TRBV28 with TRBJ2-2, with TRBD1 identical over 8 bases. V lost 6 bases, J lost 0 bases, and 3 bases stayed unmatched. The CDR3 is made up of 15 amino acids. The V gene's germline CDR1 is MDHEN and CDR2 SYDVKM. CDR3 DNA: TGTGCCAGCAGCCTGACAGGGGCGAACACCGGGGAGCTGTTTTTT. It is translated as CASSLTGANTGELFF.

The chain recombines TRBV30 with TRBJ1-2, with D uncertain. CDR1 is GTSNPN, CDR2 SVGIG, per germline (reference sequence). The V gene lost 0 bases and the J gene lost 4 bases, with 6 bases spanning the gap. The CDR3 length is 12 residues. This CDR3 is CAWSVSSYGYTF. CDR3 DNA sequence: TGTGCCTGGAGTGTAAGTAGCTATGGCTACACCTTC.

The chain is built from TRBV4-2 and TRBJ1-6, with D uncertain. The CDR3 runs to 16 residues. V lost 0 bases, J lost 4 bases, and 10 bases lay in between. The V gene's germline CDR1 is LGHNA and CDR2 YNFKEQ. CDR3 region: CASSQEGSLYNSPLHF. Written as DNA, the CDR3 is TGTGCCAGCAGCCAAGAGGGCTCCCTTTATAATTCACCCCTCCACTTT.

As to this clone: This sample also contains other DNA sequences that code for the same CDR3. The chain employs TRBV18 and TRBJ1-5; D uncertain. The CDR3 totals 14 residues. Germline assignment: CDR1 KGHSH and CDR2 LQKENI. V was clipped by 2 bases and J by 5 bases, with 10 bases between them. The CDR3 reads CASSPSGGDQPQHF. CDR3 DNA: TGTGCCAGCTCACCAAGTGGAGGCGATCAGCCCCAGCATTTT.

This clone was found once. The chain couples TRBV7-2 to TRBJ2-7; 9 bases line up with TRBD1. Per the germline V gene, CDR1 is SGHTA and CDR2 is FQGNSA. The CDR3 is made up of 15 amino acids. V gave up 3 bases and J gave up 5 bases; unmatched junction bases: 8. CDR3 DNA: TGTGCCAGCAGCTTGGGCCGGGACAGGGTTCACGAGCAGTACTTC. Protein sequence: CASSLGRDRVHEQYF. The full variable domain, in which reference TRBV7-2 and TRBJ2-7 provide the parts outside the CDR3, is GAGVSQSPSNKVTEKGKDVELRCDPISGHTALYWYRQSLGQGLEFLIYFQGNSAPDKSGLPSDRFSAERTGGSVSTLTIQRTQQEDSAVYLCASSLGRDRVHEQYFGPGTRLTVT.

The chain uses TRBV6-5 and TRBJ1-1; 9 positions agree with TRBD1. The J segment lost 9 bases and the V segment lost 6 bases, leaving 8 bases of the junction unmatched. Germline lookup yields CDR1 MNHEY and CDR2 SVGAGI. The CDR3 loop spans 13 amino acids. CDR3 DNA: TGTGCCAGCAGCCTCTCTGGGACAGGGAAAGCTTTCTTT. It specifies CASSLSGTGKAFF.

The chain links TRBV19 to TRBJ1-5; the match to TRBD1 covers 7 bases. The CDR3 contains 19 residues. Germline V gene data show CDR1 as LNHDA and CDR2 as SQIVND (reference sequence). The junction had 17 bases not matched to a gene; V was cut back by 6 bases and J by 0 bases. This chain's CDR3 is CASSLSRDSIFYSNQPQHF. The DNA for the CDR3 is TGTGCCAGTAGCCTCTCCCGGGACAGCATCTTTTATAGCAATCAGCCCCAGCATTTT. The full variable domain, in which reference TRBV19 and TRBJ1-5 provide the parts outside the CDR3, is DGGITQSPKYLFRKEGQNVTLSCEQNLNHDAMYWYRQDPGQGLRLIYYSQIVNDFQKGDIAEGYSVSREKKESFPLTVTSAQKNPTAFYLCASSLSRDSIFYSNQPQHFGDGTRLSIL.

For the CDR3, the DNA is TGTGCCAGCAGTGAAGGGGTCTACGAGCAGTACTTC. It encodes CASSEGVYEQYF. The chain recombines TRBV6-5 with TRBJ2-7; tentative D call: TRBD1 (5 bases). CDR1 and CDR2 (germline): MNHEY, SVGAGI. CDR3 size: 12 residues. V was shortened by 5 bases and J by 3 bases, with 8 bases between the two germline ends.

Comments on this clone: An end of the junction does not agree with germline; a read error may underlie this. This chain joins TRBV6-5 and TRBJ2-3; 10 bases match TRBD1. This CDR3 is built from 12 residues. Per germline, CDR1 MNHEY and CDR2 SVGAGI. The CDR3 DNA follows: TGTGCCAGCAGGACCCGACAGGGGGCGCGTCATTTT. Encoded protein: CASRTRQGARHF.

The CDR3 here is CASSLPLPGAWDEQFF. For the CDR3, the DNA is TGTGCCAGCAGTTTGCCGCTACCAGGGGCGTGGGATGAGCAGTTCTTC. The chain couples TRBV27 to TRBJ2-1; tentative D call: TRBD1 (6 bases). Trimming removed 3 bases at V and 8 bases at J, with 20 bases between. CDR1 is MNHEY, CDR2 SMNVEV, per germline (reference sequence). The CDR3 length is 16 residues.

The chain combines TRBV9 with TRBJ2-1; tentative D call: TRBD2 (5 bases). The CDR3 is 15 amino acids. CDR1 is SGDLS and CDR2 is YYNGEE in the germline V gene. With 4 bases removed from V and 5 bases from J, the gap between germline ends came to 16 bases. CDR3 loop: CASSRGQRSDNEQFF. Written as DNA, the CDR3 is TGTGCCAGCAGCCGCGGCCAGCGGAGCGACAATGAGCAGTTCTTC.

This clone was recorded once. The chain recombines TRBV4-2 with TRBJ1-4; TRBD1 matches 9 bases. The CDR3 runs 14 residues. V lost 0 bases, J lost 10 bases, and 3 bases stayed unmatched. Germline CDR1 reads LGHNA; CDR2 reads YNFKEQ. CDR3: CASSQETGGGKLFF. The CDR3 region has the DNA TGTGCCAGCAGCCAAGAGACAGGGGGGGGAAAACTGTTTTTT.

This chain joins TRBV6-6 and TRBJ2-2; D remains unclear. CDR1 is MNHNY, CDR2 SVGAGI, per germline (reference sequence). Trimming shortened V by 6 bases and J by 0 bases, and 5 bases separated the two germline ends. The CDR3 runs 13 residues. CDR3 loop: CASSFTNTGELFF. The CDR3 DNA is TGTGCCAGCAGCTTTACGAACACCGGGGAGCTGTTTTTT.

This clone is a singleton in its sample. The chain recombines TRBV6-5 with TRBJ2-7; 14 bases line up with TRBD2. The CDR3 is 14 residues long. Germline trimming cut 6 bases from V and 6 bases from J; bases unmatched to any gene: 4. Germline CDR1 reads MNHEY; CDR2 reads SVGAGI. The CDR3, as DNA: TGTGCCAGCAGGCCGGGACTAGCGGGGGTCGAGCAGTACTTC. Residues: CASRPGLAGVEQYF.

CDR3 DNA: TGTGCCAGCGGGACTAGCGGGAGGAATGAGCAGTTCTTC. Amino acid sequence: CASGTSGRNEQFF. The rearrangement links TRBV19 to TRBJ2-1; TRBD2 agrees at 15 bases. This CDR3 spans 13 amino acids. The ends lost 9 bases at V and 7 bases at J; junction bases unmatched: 1. Germline lookup yields CDR1 LNHDA and CDR2 SQIVND (reference sequence).

V gene TRBV11-2 combines with J gene TRBJ2-1; TRBD1 matches 7 bases. From germline, CDR1 is SGHAT and CDR2 FQNNGV. Trimming cost V 3 bases and J 4 bases; bases outside gene matches: 6. The CDR3 loop spans 15 amino acids. The CDR3 here is CASSLSQGVYNEQFF. The DNA for the CDR3 is TGTGCCAGCAGCTTGTCGCAGGGGGTTTACAATGAGCAGTTCTTC. The whole variable domain, remainder taken from reference TRBV11-2 and TRBJ2-1, is EAGVAQSPRYKIIEKRQSVAFWCNPISGHATLYWYQQILGQGPKLLIQFQNNGVVDDSQLPKDRFSAERLKGVDSTLKIQPAKLEDSAVYLCASSLSQGVYNEQFFGPGTRLTVL.

J is TRBJ2-3 and V is TRBV27; 7 bases fit TRBD1. V shed 6 bases and J 1 base; nucleotides not matched to a gene: 10. Germline V lookup: CDR1 MNHEY, CDR2 SMNVEV (reference sequence). This CDR3 has 16 amino acids. The CDR3 DNA reads as TGTGCCAGCAGCCCGAACAGGGGAGTGGGCACAGATACGCAGTATTTT. This sequence encodes CASSPNRGVGTDTQYF.

The chain carries TRBV9 and TRBJ2-1; weak D call: TRBD2 (5 bases). The CDR3 runs to 13 residues. Germline V gene lookup returns CDR1 SGDLS and CDR2 YYNGEE. The germline V and J ends were trimmed by 4 bases and 8 bases, with 13 bases remaining between them. The CDR3 protein is CASSYSAGHEQFF. The CDR3 region has the DNA TGTGCCAGCAGCTACTCCGCGGGCCATGAGCAGTTCTTC.

The chain recombines TRBV5-6 with TRBJ2-1; D uncertain. CDR3 length: 12 amino acids. CDR1 SGHDT and CDR2 YYEEEE come from the germline V gene. The V end was cut by 4 bases, the J end by 5 bases, with 7 bases between. CDR3 region: CASSVRDNEQFF. CDR3 nucleotide sequence: TGTGCCAGCAGCGTCCGTGACAATGAGCAGTTCTTC. The complete variable domain, with remaining parts taken from reference TRBV5-6 and TRBJ2-1, reads DAGVTQSPTHLIKTRGQQVTLRCSPKSGHDTVSWYQQALGQGPQFIFQYYEEEERQRGNFPDRFSGHQFPNYSSELNVNALLLGDSALYLCASSVRDNEQFFGPGTRLTVL.

This chain connects TRBV6-5 to TRBJ1-1; possibly TRBD1 for D (5 bases). Germline V gene sequence: CDR1 MNHEY, CDR2 SVGAGI. This CDR3 has 11 amino acids. V lost 0 bases to trimming and J lost 11 bases, with 7 bases between them. The CDR3 loop reads CASSYSGAAFF. CDR3 in DNA: TGTGCCAGCAGTTACTCAGGGGCCGCTTTCTTT.

V usage is TRBV29-1 and J usage is TRBJ1-1; D uncertain. CDR3 size: 12 residues. V was trimmed by 4 bases and J by 6 bases, leaving 12 bases between them. The V gene's germline CDR1 is SQVTM and CDR2 ANQGSEA. CDR3 coding DNA: TGCAGCGTTGTTTGGGGAGGACCTGAAGCTTTCTTT. This encodes CSVVWGGPEAFF.

The chain couples TRBV11-3 to TRBJ2-1; 7 nucleotides line up with TRBD2. Losses at the gene ends were 0 bases for V and 12 bases for J; bases not matched to a gene: 2. The CDR3 spans 12 residues. Germline loops: CDR1 SGHNT, CDR2 YENEEA. The CDR3 loop reads CASSLDGGRQFF. The CDR3 DNA sequence: TGTGCCAGCAGCTTAGATGGCGGGAGGCAGTTCTTC.

This chain connects TRBV7-2 to TRBJ2-1; maybe TRBD2 (6 bases). CDR1 is SGHTA and CDR2 is FQGNSA in the germline V gene. The CDR3 length is 16 residues. V lost 1 base, J lost 5 bases, and 15 bases lay in between. As DNA, the CDR3 is TGTGCCAGCAGCTTAGTTGCTGGGAGGCCCCACAATGAGCAGTTCTTC. Translating it yields CASSLVAGRPHNEQFF.

The chain employs TRBV6-6 and TRBJ2-1, with D possibly matching TRBD2 (6 bases). The CDR3 has 15 residues. Germline V gives CDR1 MNHNY, CDR2 SVGAGI (reference sequence). V lost 2 bases to trimming and J lost 0 bases, with 8 bases between them. The CDR3 bases are TGTGCCAGCAGTTACGGGGGGAGCTCCTACAATGAGCAGTTCTTC. It is translated as CASSYGGSSYNEQFF.